Shown below are 24 T cell receptor beta chains from a single sample sequenced in a study of response to subunit inactivated influenza vaccine. TCRdb reanalysed the RT-PCR reads using MiXCR and keeps one entry per CDR3 protein. The data hold a few hundred thousand distinct CDR3 sequences, with 14% observed a single time. The sequencing used PBMCs from blood, collected about 13 days after vaccination. These receptors originate from a man aged 45-65 years who received an inactivated influenza vaccine.

The chain links TRBV29-1 to TRBJ1-2; D unresolved. Germline-derived CDR1 and CDR2 are SQVTM and ANQGSEA. The germline V and J ends were trimmed by 4 bases and 4 bases, with 10 bases remaining between them. The CDR3 runs to 12 residues. As DNA, the CDR3 is TGCAGCGTTGCCGGAGACCTCTATGGCTACACCTTC. It encodes CSVAGDLYGYTF.

This clonotype was seen a few times. The genes are TRBV12-3 or TRBV12-4 and TRBJ2-1; 7 bases are a match to TRBD2. The CDR3 totals 16 residues. Trimming cost V 5 bases and J 2 bases; bases outside gene matches: 9. CDR3 amino acids: CASSLPRGGAYNEQFF. CDR3 nucleotide sequence: TGTGCCAGCAGTCTTCCTCGTGGGGGGGCCTACAATGAGCAGTTCTTC.

The J gene is TRBJ1-4, the V gene TRBV7-8; no definite D call. The germline CDR1 and CDR2 sequences are SGHVS and FQNEAQ. CDR3 length: 13 amino acids. Trimming took off 4 bases at V and 7 bases at J, with 10 bases between the two ends. The CDR3 nucleotides read TGTGCCAGCAGCTCCCGGGCCAGTGAAAAACTGTTTTTT. It codes for CASSSRASEKLFF.

This clonotype turned up a few times. The rearrangement joins TRBV11-2 to TRBJ2-5, with D possibly TRBD2 on 6 matching bases. Germline V gene data show CDR1 as SGHAT and CDR2 as FQNNGV. V dropped 1 base and J dropped 5 bases, with 17 bases sitting between them. The CDR3 runs to 16 residues. For the CDR3, the DNA is TGTGCCAGCAGCTTAGGCAGCGCCCCTCGGGGGGAGACCCAGTACTTC. Its protein product is CASSLGSAPRGETQYF. Full variable domain (remainder filled in from reference TRBV11-2 and TRBJ2-5): EAGVAQSPRYKIIEKRQSVAFWCNPISGHATLYWYQQILGQGPKLLIQFQNNGVVDDSQLPKDRFSAERLKGVDSTLKIQPAKLEDSAVYLCASSLGSAPRGETQYFGPGTRLLVL.

Only a few counts were recorded for this clonotype. The J gene is TRBJ2-3, the V gene TRBV5-1; D is unresolved. Germline CDR1 reads SGHRS; CDR2 reads YFSETQ. The CDR3 length is 13 residues. Trimming left V 3 bases short and J 4 bases short, with 9 bases between. The CDR3 nucleotides are TGCGCCAGCAGCTCGGAGATGGCAGATACGCAGTATTTT. This sequence encodes CASSSEMADTQYF.

This clonotype was seen ten or more times. V usage is TRBV4-3 and J usage is TRBJ2-2; 8 bases are a match to TRBD1. The CDR3 covers 16 residues. J gave up 3 bases and V 0 bases, and 3 bases lay outside the gene matches. Per germline, CDR1 LGHNA and CDR2 YSLEER. CDR3 sequence: CASSQDRDRHTGELFF. The CDR3 DNA is TGCGCCAGCAGCCAAGATAGGGACAGGCACACCGGGGAGCTGTTTTTT.

In its sample, this clonotype was seen a few times. This chain uses TRBV5-1 with TRBJ2-5; 12 bases fit TRBD2. Germline assignment: CDR1 SGHRS and CDR2 YFSETQ. Trimming removed 4 bases from V and 6 bases from J; junction bases left unmatched: 7. This CDR3 contains 15 residues. The CDR3 is CASSDGLAGLKTQYF. CDR3 bases: TGCGCCAGCAGCGACGGACTAGCGGGACTGAAGACCCAGTACTTC.

This clonotype was seen ten or more times. J is TRBJ2-7 and V is TRBV6-1, with a possible D match to TRBD1 (6 bases). The V end lost 5 bases, the J end lost 0 bases, and 14 bases lay between the germline ends. This CDR3 has 15 residues. CDR1 MNHNS and CDR2 SASEGT come from the germline V gene. The CDR3 nucleotides are TGTGCCAGCAGTCGGCCGGGACAAGGCTCCTACGAGCAGTACTTC. Translating gives CASSRPGQGSYEQYF.

This chain links TRBV27 with TRBJ2-1; possible D gene TRBD1, 5 bases. CDR1 MNHEY and CDR2 SMNVEV come from the germline V gene (reference sequence). The CDR3 totals 14 residues. V dropped 3 bases and J dropped 5 bases, with 11 bases sitting between them. CDR3 DNA sequence: TGTGCCAGCAGTTTCGGCAGGGTCCACAATGAGCAGTTCTTC. Protein sequence: CASSFGRVHNEQFF.

This chain uses TRBV12-3 or TRBV12-4 with TRBJ2-5; D perhaps matches TRBD2 (6 bases). Trimming removed 8 bases from V and 2 bases from J, with 12 bases in between. The CDR3 is 13 amino acids. DNA of the CDR3: TGTGCCAGCGCACTAGCAGAACAAGAGACCCAGTACTTC. Its protein is CASALAEQETQYF.

This clonotype has only a few counts. This rearrangement joins TRBV5-6 to TRBJ2-5; no definite D call. V lost 1 base to trimming and J lost 2 bases, with 6 bases between them. Germline V gene lookup returns CDR1 SGHDT and CDR2 YYEEEE. The CDR3 consists of 13 residues. The CDR3 sequence: CASSLFIQETQYF. CDR3 DNA sequence: TGTGCCAGCAGCTTGTTCATACAAGAGACCCAGTACTTC.

This chain connects TRBV28 to TRBJ2-7, with TRBD2 as a possible D gene (7 bases). The CDR3 length is 15 residues. The germline V and J ends were trimmed by 1 base and 6 bases, with 16 bases remaining between them. Germline V lookup: CDR1 MDHEN, CDR2 SYDVKM. The CDR3 coding sequence is TGTGCCAGCAGTTTATTGGGCGGGGGCAGCTCCGAGCAGTACTTC. This sequence encodes CASSLLGGGSSEQYF.

The table lists this clonotype with a few counts. The rearrangement uses TRBV20-1 and TRBJ2-1, with D perhaps assigned TRBD1 or TRBD2 (5 bases each). The V end was cut by 3 bases, the J end by 4 bases, with 16 bases between. Germline CDR1 reads DFQATT; CDR2 reads SNEGSKA (reference sequence). CDR3 size: 15 residues. CDR3: CSASALAGIYNEQFF. CDR3 nucleotides: TGCAGTGCTAGTGCGCTAGCAGGGATATACAATGAGCAGTTCTTC.

This clonotype was recorded at least ten times. The chain couples TRBV5-1 to TRBJ2-3; TRBD1 matches 8 bases. CDR3 length equals 14 residues. Trimming removed 4 bases from V and 4 bases from J; junction bases left unmatched: 5. CDR1 is SGHRS and CDR2 is YFSETQ in the germline V gene. The CDR3 is CASSPDRVADTQYF. DNA of the CDR3: TGCGCCAGCAGCCCGGACAGGGTCGCAGATACGCAGTATTTT.

This clonotype was counted a few times. The genes are TRBV6-5 and TRBJ2-7, with TRBD1 identical over 7 bases. V was pared by 2 bases and J by 2 bases, with 3 bases of the junction left unmatched. The germline V gene has CDR1 MNHEY and CDR2 SVGAGI. This CDR3 has 14 amino acids. The CDR3 loop is CASSYGTVPYEQYF. CDR3 DNA sequence: TGTGCCAGCAGTTACGGGACAGTTCCCTACGAGCAGTACTTC.

This clonotype turned up a few times. The genes are TRBV9 and TRBJ2-1; 11 bases are shared with TRBD2. The ends lost 3 bases at V and 3 bases at J; junction bases unmatched: 5. The length of the CDR3 is 16 residues. CDR1 and CDR2 from the germline V gene are SGDLS and YYNGEE. Written as DNA, the CDR3 is TGTGCCAGCAGCGGTTTTGGGACTAGCGGCTACAATGAGCAGTTCTTC. It translates to CASSGFGTSGYNEQFF.

This clonotype has just a few counts. This chain links TRBV19 with TRBJ2-3; 10 nucleotides align to TRBD2. V shed 6 bases, J shed 5 bases, and the junction held 5 bases outside the gene matches. The CDR3 spans 14 residues. Germline lookup yields CDR1 LNHDA and CDR2 SQIVND (reference sequence). The CDR3 region is CASSQAGGVDTQYF. The CDR3 DNA is TGTGCCAGTAGCCAAGCGGGAGGGGTAGATACGCAGTATTTT. Based on the CDR3 plus reference TRBV19 and TRBJ2-3, the full variable domain is DGGITQSPKYLFRKEGQNVTLSCEQNLNHDAMYWYRQDPGQGLRLIYYSQIVNDFQKGDIAEGYSVSREKKESFPLTVTSAQKNPTAFYLCASSQAGGVDTQYFGPGTRLTVL.

CDR3 sequence (DNA): TGCGCCAGCAGCTTCGACGGACTAGCGGGATACTACGAGCAGTACTTC. Protein sequence: CASSFDGLAGYYEQYF. The chain is built from TRBV5-1 and TRBJ2-7, with TRBD2 identical over 12 bases. V lost 2 bases, J lost 3 bases, and 6 bases stayed unmatched. CDR3 length: 16 residues. Germline V lookup: CDR1 SGHRS, CDR2 YFSETQ.

The chain joins TRBV6-1 to TRBJ2-3, with 13 nucleotides matching TRBD2. J was trimmed by 2 bases and V by 6 bases; bases with no gene match: 5. This CDR3 has 16 amino acids. Germline loops: CDR1 MNHNS, CDR2 SASEGT. The CDR3 is CASSRLAGGATDTQYF. In nucleotides, the CDR3 is TGTGCCAGCAGCAGACTAGCGGGGGGAGCCACAGATACGCAGTATTTT.

In nucleotides, the CDR3 is TGTGCCAGCAGTTACGCGTACAGGGGAGGCTACGAGCAGTACTTC. This codes for CASSYAYRGGYEQYF. V is TRBV6-5 and J is TRBJ2-7; D possibly corresponds to TRBD1 (7 bases). Trimming pared 2 bases from V and 3 bases from J, leaving 14 bases between. This CDR3 is built from 15 residues. Per germline, CDR1 MNHEY and CDR2 SVGAGI.

The V gene is TRBV7-2, the J gene TRBJ2-7, with TRBD2 matching over 14 bases. V was clipped by 5 bases and J by 4 bases; unmatched bases: 7. Germline-derived CDR1 and CDR2 are SGHTA and FQGNSA. The CDR3 length is 16 residues. The DNA of the CDR3 is TGTGCCAGCAGCCCTCTTGGGACTAGCGGGAGATACGAGCAGTACTTC. Its protein is CASSPLGTSGRYEQYF.

This clonotype was seen repeatedly, ten times or more. The rearrangement links TRBV12-3 or TRBV12-4 to TRBJ2-7, with D hard to call. The CDR3 covers 14 residues. The germline V and J ends were trimmed by 7 bases and 8 bases, with 21 bases remaining between them. The DNA of the CDR3 is TGTGCCAGCACTACAGACTCCTCTAAATTCAAGCAGTACTTC. Amino acid sequence: CASTTDSSKFKQYF.

This clonotype was found many times. The chain is built from TRBV20-1 and TRBJ2-3; TRBD2 matches 7 bases. Germline trimming cut 0 bases from V and 2 bases from J; bases unmatched to any gene: 8. Germline V gene sequence: CDR1 DFQATT, CDR2 SNEGSKA (reference sequence). This CDR3 has 16 residues. CDR3 region: CSARELVLAATDTQYF. The DNA of the CDR3 is TGCAGTGCTAGAGAATTAGTGCTAGCGGCCACAGATACGCAGTATTTT.

In its sample, this clonotype was seen many times. This chain joins TRBV5-1 and TRBJ2-1; 7 bases fit TRBD2. The germline CDR1 and CDR2 sequences are SGHRS and YFSETQ. The V gene end was trimmed by 5 bases and the J gene end by 4 bases; junction bases not matched to a gene: 9. CDR3 length equals 15 residues. CDR3 sequence (DNA): TGCGCCAGCAGTGGGAGCGGGACCATTTACAATGAGCAGTTCTTC. This encodes CASSGSGTIYNEQFF.